This is a list of T cell receptor beta chains from one sample in a study of blood T cell repertoires in COVID-19. Data came from immunoSEQ multiplex PCR; TCRdb stores just in-frame clones and leaves some out. Of about 250,000 clones in the sample, 82% were seen once. Specimen: peripheral blood. The receptor source for this set is a woman aged 70 to 79 with acute or convalescent COVID-19. Each CDR3 is given with its conserved first and last residue. Each record gives: V gene, D gene, J gene, clone size, CDR3 DNA, CDR3 protein. The D gene is left open where the match is weak. Clone sizes are given selectively: once, few, many, or a class where the clone is expanded.

>TRBV4-1|-|TRBJ1-4|once
TGCGCCAGCAGCCAAGATCGAGTAAGGGGATTGGAAAAACTGTTTTTT
CASSQDRVRGLEKLFF
>TRBV7-2|-|TRBJ1-5|-
TGTGCCAGCAGCTTAGCAGGGGCGCCCAGCAATCAGCCCCAGCATTTT
CASSLAGAPSNQPQHF
>TRBV29-1|-|TRBJ1-2|-
TGCAGCGTTGATTGGCCAGTAGCCTACTATGGCTACACCTTC
CSVDWPVAYYGYTF
>TRBV7-9|-|TRBJ1-4|once
TGTGCCAGCAGCACAAGAGGGGAAAAACTGTTTTTT
CASSTRGEKLFF
>TRBV6-1|TRBD1|TRBJ1-2|once
TGTGCCAGCAGTGAGAATGACAGGGCTCTTAACTATGGCTACACCTTC
CASSENDRALNYGYTF
>TRBV7-2|TRBD2|TRBJ2-1|-
TGTGCCAGCAGCTTAAGGACTAGCGGCAACAATGAGCAGTTCTTC
CASSLRTSGNNEQFF
>TRBV7-8|TRBD1|TRBJ1-1|once
TGTGCCAGCAGCCGGGACAGGGACTCTGAAGCTTTCTTT
CASSRDRDSEAFF
>TRBV6-2/TRBV6-3|TRBD2|TRBJ2-7|-
TGTGCCAGCAGTTATCCGATAGCGGGGGGGTCGTACGAGCAGTACTTC
CASSYPIAGGSYEQYF
>TRBV5-1|TRBD1|TRBJ1-5|-
TGCGCCAGCAGCCAGGGGGGGCCCCAGCATTTT
CASSQGGPQHF
>TRBV28|-|TRBJ1-5|-
TGTGCCAGCAGGCCAGGGGTGGGGTTATGGCCCCAGCATTTT
CASRPGVGLWPQHF
>TRBV7-2|TRBD1|TRBJ2-3|-
TGTGCCAGCAGCTTACACGGGACAGGGGGCGCAGATACGCAGTATTTT
CASSLHGTGGADTQYF
>TRBV10-1|TRBD1|TRBJ1-5|-
TGCGCCAGCAGGGGGACAGATAGCAATCAGCCCCAGCATTTT
CASRGTDSNQPQHF
>TRBV6-5|TRBD1|TRBJ1-6|-
TGTGCCAGCAGCCCCGACAGGGGAGGTAATTCACCCCTCCACTTT
CASSPDRGGNSPLHF
>TRBV6-6|TRBD1|TRBJ1-2|once
TGTGCCAGCAGTACGATGAACAGGGGTTGCACCTTC
CASSTMNRGCTF
>TRBV28|TRBD2|TRBJ2-5|-
TGTGCCAGCAGCCCGACTAGCGGGGGGGAGGAGACCCAGTACTTC
CASSPTSGGEETQYF
>TRBV10-1|-|TRBJ2-7|-
TGCGCCAGCAGTGAGGGTGCGGGGAATAACTACGAGCAGTACTTC
CASSEGAGNNYEQYF
>TRBV21-1|-|TRBJ2-7|-
TGTGCCAGCAGCAAAGGGTCAGGGGGCTCCTACGAGCAGTACTTC
CASSKGSGGSYEQYF
>TRBV27|TRBD1|TRBJ1-3|-
TGTGCCAGCAGCTACAGGGGGCAAGGAAACACCATATATTTT
CASSYRGQGNTIYF
>TRBV5-1|-|TRBJ2-5|once
TGCGCCAGCAGCATAGGACAGGGAGGGATCCAAGAGACCCAGTACTTC
CASSIGQGGIQETQYF
>TRBV3-1/TRBV3-2|-|TRBJ1-5|few
TGTGCCAGCAGCCAGTCCTGTCAGCCCCAGCATTTT
CASSQSCQPQHF
>TRBV28|-|TRBJ1-2|-
TGTGCCAGCCGGGACTATGGCTACACCTTC
CASRDYGYTF
>TRBV27|TRBD1|TRBJ1-2|-
TGTGCCAGCAGTTCGAACACAGGGGCCTATGGCTACACCTTC
CASSSNTGAYGYTF
>TRBV6-5|-|TRBJ1-2|few
TGTGCCAGCATCCTCGGAGGGGACCCTGGCTATGGCTACACCTTC
CASILGGDPGYGYTF
>TRBV14|TRBD1|TRBJ1-1|-
TGTGCCAGCAGCCAAGAACAGGGGAGCACTGAAGCTTTCTTT
CASSQEQGSTEAFF
>TRBV7-9|TRBD1|TRBJ1-1|-
TGTGCCAGCAGCTTCGGACAGGGCGGTCCTGAAGCTTTCTTT
CASSFGQGGPEAFF
>TRBV7-2|-|TRBJ1-1|-
TGTGCCAGCAGCCCCTTTCTAACTGAAGCTTTCTTT
CASSPFLTEAFF
>TRBV20-1|-|TRBJ1-3|few
TGCAGTGCTAGTCCCAGGACTGGAAACACCATATATTTT
CSASPRTGNTIYF
>TRBV12-3/TRBV12-4|-|TRBJ1-6|-
TGTGCCAGCAGTTTTAATCGAGGATCACCCCTCCACTTT
CASSFNRGSPLHF
>TRBV10-3|TRBD2|TRBJ2-5|-
TGTGCCATTTGGGGGGGTGAAGGGACCCAGTACTTC
CAIWGGEGTQYF
>TRBV12-3/TRBV12-4|-|TRBJ1-1|-
TGTGCCAGCAGCCTTAATGAGGGTTTCGGGGCTTTCTTT
CASSLNEGFGAFF
>TRBV2|-|TRBJ1-2|once
TGTGCCAGCAGTGGGATGCAGGGACTTATTAATGGCTACACCTTC
CASSGMQGLINGYTF
>TRBV2|-|TRBJ1-2|few
TGTGCCAGCAGTGATGGGGGGGTTAACTATGGCTACACCTTC
CASSDGGVNYGYTF
>TRBV9|-|TRBJ2-1|-
TGTGCCAGCAGCGCACGTTCAGGGAACTCCTACAATGAGCAGTTCTTC
CASSARSGNSYNEQFF
>TRBV4-1|-|TRBJ2-7|-
TGCGCCAGCAGCCGATTCATCGCGGGTTCCTACGAGCAGTACTTC
CASSRFIAGSYEQYF
>TRBV3-1/TRBV3-2|TRBD1|TRBJ1-2|-
TGTGCCAGCAGCCTATCATTAACAGGGGGTTACGGCTACACCTTC
CASSLSLTGGYGYTF
>TRBV7-2|TRBD1|TRBJ1-2|few
TGTGCCAGCAGCTTAGTTCCAAAAACAGGGGTTTTGTATGGCTACACCTTC
CASSLVPKTGVLYGYTF